This T cell receptor (beta chain) was captured in a study of memory CD4+ T cells and cytomegalovirus serostatus. General study points: Each of 65 to 70 CMV-associated TCRbeta sequences occurred in one to five individuals.

Comments on this clone: Its matching antigen is unknown.

V shed 5 bases and J shed 8 bases, with 18 bases lying between them. The CDR3 runs to 14 residues. Germline CDR1 and CDR2: MNHNS and SASEGT. In the study's own analysis: Out-of-frame sequences were removed, leaving 2 million to 2.5 million distinct TCRbeta sequences. Sequencing used immunoSEQ multiplex PCR; TCRdb keeps in-frame clones, though not all of them. V and J calls and clone size are copied from that table; D and trimming were computed from the DNA. The sample shows more than 55,000 clones, approximately 85% of them seen only once. The sort gate was single viable CD3+CD4+CD8-CD45RO+ cells for memory CD4+ T cells. Donors' CMV status reflects serum IgG against pp150, pp28, p38, p52.

The clonotype was recovered from an adult in good health and CMV-seronegative. V usage is TRBV6-1 and J usage is TRBJ1-2; a possible D gene is TRBD1 (5 bases). Sequenced: memory CD4+ T cells from blood. In DNA, the CDR3 is TGTGCCAGCAGTATAGGGGACGACTATGGCGGCTACACCTTC. Translation: CASSIGDDYGGYTF.